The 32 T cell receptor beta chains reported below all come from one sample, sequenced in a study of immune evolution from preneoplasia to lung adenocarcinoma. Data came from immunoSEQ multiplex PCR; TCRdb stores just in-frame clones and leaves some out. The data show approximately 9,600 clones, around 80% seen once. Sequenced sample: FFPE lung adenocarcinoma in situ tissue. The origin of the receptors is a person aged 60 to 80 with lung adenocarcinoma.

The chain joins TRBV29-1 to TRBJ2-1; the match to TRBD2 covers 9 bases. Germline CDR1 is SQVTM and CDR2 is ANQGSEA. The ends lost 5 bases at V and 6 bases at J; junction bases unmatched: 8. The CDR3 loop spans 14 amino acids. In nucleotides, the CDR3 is TGCAGCGTTAATGGGCGGGGGGGCGTCAATGAGCAGTTCTTC. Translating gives CSVNGRGGVNEQFF.

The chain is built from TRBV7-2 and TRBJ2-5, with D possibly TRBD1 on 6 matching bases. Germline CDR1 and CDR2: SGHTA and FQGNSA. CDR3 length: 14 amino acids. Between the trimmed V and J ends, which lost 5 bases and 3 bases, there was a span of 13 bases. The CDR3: CASSPNRVKETQYF. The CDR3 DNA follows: TGTGCCAGCAGCCCAAACAGGGTCAAAGAGACCCAGTACTTC.

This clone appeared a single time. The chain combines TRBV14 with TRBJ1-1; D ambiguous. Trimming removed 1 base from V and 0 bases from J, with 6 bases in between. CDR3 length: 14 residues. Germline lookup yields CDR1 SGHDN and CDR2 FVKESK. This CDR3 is CASSQAPLNTEAFF. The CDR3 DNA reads TGTGCCAGCAGCCAAGCACCCTTGAACACTGAAGCTTTCTTT.

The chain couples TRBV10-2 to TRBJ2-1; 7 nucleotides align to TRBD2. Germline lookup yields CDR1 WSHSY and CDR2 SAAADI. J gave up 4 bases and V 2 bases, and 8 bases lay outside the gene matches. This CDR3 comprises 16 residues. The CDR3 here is CASSEKAGILYNEQFF. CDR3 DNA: TGCGCCAGCAGTGAGAAAGCGGGGATTCTTTACAATGAGCAGTTCTTC.

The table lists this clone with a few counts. As DNA, the CDR3 is TGTGCCACCTCGAAACTCTCCGATACCGGGGAGCTGTTTTTT. Translation: CATSKLSDTGELFF. This rearrangement joins TRBV18 to TRBJ2-2; no definite D call. This CDR3 comprises 14 residues. V lost 10 bases and J lost 5, with 17 bases in between. Per germline, CDR1 KGHSH and CDR2 LQKENI.

The CDR3, as DNA: TGTGCCAGTAGAAGACGGGACAGACACGAGCAGTACTTC. It is translated as CASRRRDRHEQYF. This chain links TRBV19 with TRBJ2-7; 7 nucleotides match TRBD1. The germline V gene encodes CDR1 LNHDA and CDR2 SQIVND (reference sequence). This CDR3 spans 13 amino acids. V shed 6 bases and J 5 bases; nucleotides not matched to a gene: 7.

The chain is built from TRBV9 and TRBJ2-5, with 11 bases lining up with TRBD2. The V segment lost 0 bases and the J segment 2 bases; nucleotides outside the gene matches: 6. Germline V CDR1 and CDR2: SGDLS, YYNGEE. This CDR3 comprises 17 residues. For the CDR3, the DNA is TGTGCCAGCAGCGTAGTCGCTAGCGGGGGGTGGCAAGAGACCCAGTACTTC. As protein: CASSVVASGGWQETQYF. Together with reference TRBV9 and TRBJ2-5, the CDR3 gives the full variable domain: DSGVTQTPKHLITATGQRVTLRCSPRSGDLSVYWYQQSLDQGLQFLIQYYNGEERAKGNILERFSAQQFPDLHSELNLSSLELGDSALYFCASSVVASGGWQETQYFGPGTRLLVL.

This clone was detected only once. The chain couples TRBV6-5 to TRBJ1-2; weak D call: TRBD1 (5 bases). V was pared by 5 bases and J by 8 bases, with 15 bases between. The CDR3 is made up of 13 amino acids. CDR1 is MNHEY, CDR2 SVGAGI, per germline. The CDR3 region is CASSPHAGRGYTF. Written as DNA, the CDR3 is TGTGCCAGCAGTCCCCATGCGGGGCGAGGCTACACCTTC.

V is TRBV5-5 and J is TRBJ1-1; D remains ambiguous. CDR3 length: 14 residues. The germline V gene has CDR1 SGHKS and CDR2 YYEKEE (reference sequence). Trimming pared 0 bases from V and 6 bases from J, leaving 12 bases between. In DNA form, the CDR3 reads TGTGCCAGCAGCTTGGAATTAGGGTTCGCTGAAGCTTTCTTT. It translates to CASSLELGFAEAFF.

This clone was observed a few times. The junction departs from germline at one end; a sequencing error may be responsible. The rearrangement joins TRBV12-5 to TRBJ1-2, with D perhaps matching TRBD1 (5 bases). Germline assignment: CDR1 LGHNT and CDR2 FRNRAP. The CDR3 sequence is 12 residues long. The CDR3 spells CASGLVPEDIAF. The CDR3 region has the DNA TGTGCTAGTGGTTTGGTACCAGAGGACATCGCCTTC.

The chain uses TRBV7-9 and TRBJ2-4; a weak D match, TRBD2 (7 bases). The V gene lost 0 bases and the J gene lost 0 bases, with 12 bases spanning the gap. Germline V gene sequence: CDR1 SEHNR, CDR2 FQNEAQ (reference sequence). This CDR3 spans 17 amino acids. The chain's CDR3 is CASSLAGGPEAKNIQYF. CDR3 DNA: TGTGCCAGCAGCTTAGCGGGGGGGCCCGAAGCCAAAAACATTCAGTACTTC.

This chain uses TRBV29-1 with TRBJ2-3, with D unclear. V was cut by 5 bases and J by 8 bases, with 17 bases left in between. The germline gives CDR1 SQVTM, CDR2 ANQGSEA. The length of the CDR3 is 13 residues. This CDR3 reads CSVSGRWSGTQYF. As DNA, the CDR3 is TGCAGCGTTTCAGGTCGATGGTCGGGTACGCAGTATTTT.

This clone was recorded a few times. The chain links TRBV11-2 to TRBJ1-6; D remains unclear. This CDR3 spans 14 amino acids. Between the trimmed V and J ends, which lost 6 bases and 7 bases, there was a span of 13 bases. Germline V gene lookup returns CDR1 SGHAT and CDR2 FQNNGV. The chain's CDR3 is CASRPGSANSPLHF. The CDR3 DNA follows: TGTGCCAGCAGGCCCGGGAGTGCGAATTCACCCCTCCACTTT.

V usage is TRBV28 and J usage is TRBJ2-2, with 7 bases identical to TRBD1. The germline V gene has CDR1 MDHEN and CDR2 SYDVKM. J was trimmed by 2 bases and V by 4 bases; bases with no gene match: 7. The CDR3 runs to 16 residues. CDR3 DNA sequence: TGTGCCAGCAGTTCCTACAGGGGAATCAACACCGGGGAGCTGTTTTTT. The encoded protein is CASSSYRGINTGELFF.

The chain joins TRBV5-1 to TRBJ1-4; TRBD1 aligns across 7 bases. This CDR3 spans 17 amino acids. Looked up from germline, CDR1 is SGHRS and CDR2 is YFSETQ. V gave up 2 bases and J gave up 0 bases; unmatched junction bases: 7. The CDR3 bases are TGCGCCAGCAGCTTCTCCGGCAGGGGGGCAACTAATGAAAAACTGTTTTTT. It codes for CASSFSGRGATNEKLFF.

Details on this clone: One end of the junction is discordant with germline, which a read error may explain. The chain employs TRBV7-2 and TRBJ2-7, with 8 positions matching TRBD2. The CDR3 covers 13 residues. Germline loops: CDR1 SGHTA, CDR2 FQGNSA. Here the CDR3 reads CASSLAGGYEQYF. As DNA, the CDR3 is TGTGCCAGCAGCCTAGCGGGTGGCTACGAGCAGTACTTC.

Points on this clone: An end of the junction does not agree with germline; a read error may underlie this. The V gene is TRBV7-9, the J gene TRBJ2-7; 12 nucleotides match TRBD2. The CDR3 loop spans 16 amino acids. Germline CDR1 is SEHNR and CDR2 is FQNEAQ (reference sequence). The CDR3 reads CASSEATSGGIYEQYF. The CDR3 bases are TGCGCCAGCAGCGAAGCGACTAGCGGGGGAATTTACGAGCAGTACTTC.

CDR3 sequence: CASSAGNTEAFF. DNA of the CDR3: TGTGCCAGCAGTGCCGGAAACACTGAAGCTTTCTTT. This rearrangement joins TRBV2 to TRBJ1-1; D ambiguous. V shed 4 bases and J shed 2 bases, with 5 bases lying between them. The CDR3 loop spans 12 amino acids. Looked up from germline, CDR1 is SNHLY and CDR2 is FYNNEI. Filled out from reference TRBV2 and TRBJ1-1, the complete variable domain reads EPEVTQTPSHQVTQMGQEVILRCVPISNHLYFYWYRQILGQKVEFLVSFYNNEISEKSEIFDDQFSVERPDGSNFTLKIRSTKLEDSAMYFCASSAGNTEAFFGQGTRLTVV.

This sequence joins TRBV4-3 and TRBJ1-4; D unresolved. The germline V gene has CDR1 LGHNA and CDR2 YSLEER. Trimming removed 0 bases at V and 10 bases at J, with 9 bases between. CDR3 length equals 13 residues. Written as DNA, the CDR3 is TGCGCCAGCAGCCAAGAGAGGTGGGGAAAACTGTTTTTT. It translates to CASSQERWGKLFF.

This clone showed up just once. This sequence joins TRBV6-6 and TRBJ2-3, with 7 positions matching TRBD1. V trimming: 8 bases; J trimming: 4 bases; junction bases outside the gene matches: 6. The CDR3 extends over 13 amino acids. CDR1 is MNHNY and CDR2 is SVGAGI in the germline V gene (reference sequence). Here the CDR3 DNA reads TGTGCCAGCCGAGACAGGGTTCCAGATACGCAGTATTTT. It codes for CASRDRVPDTQYF.

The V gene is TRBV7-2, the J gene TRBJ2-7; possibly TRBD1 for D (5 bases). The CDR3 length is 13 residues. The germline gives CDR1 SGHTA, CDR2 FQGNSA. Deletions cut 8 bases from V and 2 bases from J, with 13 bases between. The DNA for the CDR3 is TGTGCCAGCCAAAAAAAGGGGACCTACGAGCAGTACTTC. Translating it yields CASQKKGTYEQYF.

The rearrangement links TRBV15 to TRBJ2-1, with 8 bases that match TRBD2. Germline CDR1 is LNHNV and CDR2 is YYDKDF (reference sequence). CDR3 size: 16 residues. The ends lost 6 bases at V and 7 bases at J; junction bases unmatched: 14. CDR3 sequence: CATRGGGSQSWNEQFF. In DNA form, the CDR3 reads TGTGCCACCAGGGGCGGGGGGTCTCAATCTTGGAATGAGCAGTTCTTC.

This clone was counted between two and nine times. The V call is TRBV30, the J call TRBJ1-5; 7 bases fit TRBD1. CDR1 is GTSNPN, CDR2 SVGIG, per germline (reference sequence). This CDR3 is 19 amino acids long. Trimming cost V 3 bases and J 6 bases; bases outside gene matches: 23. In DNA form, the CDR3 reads TGTGCCTGGAGCGCGGGAGTACAGGGGCCAACGGGGCGATTTCAGCCCCAGCATTTT. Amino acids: CAWSAGVQGPTGRFQPQHF.

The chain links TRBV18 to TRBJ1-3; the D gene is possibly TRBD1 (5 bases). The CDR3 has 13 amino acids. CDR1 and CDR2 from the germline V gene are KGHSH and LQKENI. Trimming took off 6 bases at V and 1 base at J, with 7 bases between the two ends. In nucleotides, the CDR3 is TGTGCCAGCTCGCCAGGGTCTGGAAACACCATATATTTT. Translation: CASSPGSGNTIYF.

The CDR3 loop is CASSQSRGINYGYTF. CDR3 coding DNA: TGTGCCAGCAGCCAATCGAGGGGCATAAACTATGGCTACACCTTC. The chain combines TRBV16 with TRBJ1-2, with TRBD1 as a possible D gene (5 bases). This CDR3 is 15 amino acids long. Germline V gene sequence: CDR1 KGHSY, CDR2 FQNENV. The germline V and J ends were trimmed by 0 bases and 2 bases, with 10 bases remaining between them. The full variable domain, with the rest looked up from reference TRBV16 and TRBJ1-2, is GEEVAQTPKHLVRGEGQKAKLYCAPIKGHSYVFWYQQVLKNEFKFLISFQNENVFDETGMPKERFSAKCLPNSPCSLEIQATKLEDSAVYFCASSQSRGINYGYTFGSGTRLTVV.

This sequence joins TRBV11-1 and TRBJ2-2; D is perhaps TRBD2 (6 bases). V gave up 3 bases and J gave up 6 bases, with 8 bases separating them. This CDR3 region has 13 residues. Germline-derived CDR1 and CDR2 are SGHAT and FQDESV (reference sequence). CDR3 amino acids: CASSLEGAGELFF. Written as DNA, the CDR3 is TGTGCCAGCAGCTTGGAGGGTGCCGGGGAGCTGTTTTTT. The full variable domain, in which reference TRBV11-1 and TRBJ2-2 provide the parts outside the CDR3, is EAEVAQSPRYKITEKSQAVAFWCDPISGHATLYWYRQILGQGPELLVQFQDESVVDDSQLPKDRFSAERLKGVDSTLKIQPAELGDSAMYLCASSLEGAGELFFGEGSRLTVL.

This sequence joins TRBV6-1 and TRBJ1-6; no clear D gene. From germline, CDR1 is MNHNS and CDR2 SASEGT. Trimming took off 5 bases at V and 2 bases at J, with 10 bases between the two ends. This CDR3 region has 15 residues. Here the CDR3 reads CASSLQATYNSPLHF. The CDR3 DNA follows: TGTGCCAGCAGTTTGCAGGCGACCTATAATTCACCCCTCCACTTT.

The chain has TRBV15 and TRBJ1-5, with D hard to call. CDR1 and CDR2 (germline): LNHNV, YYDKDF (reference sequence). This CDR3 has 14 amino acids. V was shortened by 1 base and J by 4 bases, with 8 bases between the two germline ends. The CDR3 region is CATSRGPENQPQHF. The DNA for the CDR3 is TGTGCCACCAGCAGAGGCCCGGAGAATCAGCCCCAGCATTTT.

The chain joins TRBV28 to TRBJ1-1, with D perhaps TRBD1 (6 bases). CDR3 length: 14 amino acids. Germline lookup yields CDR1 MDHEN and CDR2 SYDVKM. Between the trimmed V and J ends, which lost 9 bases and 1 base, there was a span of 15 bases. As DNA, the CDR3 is TGTGCCAGTTCGATCCAGACAGGGAACACTGAAGCTTTCTTT. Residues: CASSIQTGNTEAFF.

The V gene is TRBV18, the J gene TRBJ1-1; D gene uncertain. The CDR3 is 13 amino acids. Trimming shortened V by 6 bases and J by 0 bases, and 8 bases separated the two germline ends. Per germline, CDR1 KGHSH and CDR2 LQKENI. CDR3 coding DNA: TGTGCCAGCTCCCACTTTATGAACACTGAAGCTTTCTTT. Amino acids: CASSHFMNTEAFF.

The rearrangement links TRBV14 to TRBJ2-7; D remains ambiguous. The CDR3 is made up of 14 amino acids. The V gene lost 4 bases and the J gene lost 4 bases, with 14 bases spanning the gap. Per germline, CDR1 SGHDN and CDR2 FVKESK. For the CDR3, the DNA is TGTGCCAGCAGCCGAAGTATGGCTAGTTACGAGCAGTACTTC. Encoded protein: CASSRSMASYEQYF. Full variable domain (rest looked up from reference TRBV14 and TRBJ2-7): EAGVTQFPSHSVIEKGQTVTLRCDPISGHDNLYWYRRVMGKEIKFLLHFVKESKQDESGMPNNRFLAERTGGTYSTLKVQPAELEDSGVYFCASSRSMASYEQYFGPGTRLTVT.

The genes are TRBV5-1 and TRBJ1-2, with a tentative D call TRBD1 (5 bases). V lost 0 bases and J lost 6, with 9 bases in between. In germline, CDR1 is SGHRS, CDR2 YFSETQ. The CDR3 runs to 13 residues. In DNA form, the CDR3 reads TGCGCCAGCAGCTTGGTCCAGGGAGATGGCTACACCTTC. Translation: CASSLVQGDGYTF.